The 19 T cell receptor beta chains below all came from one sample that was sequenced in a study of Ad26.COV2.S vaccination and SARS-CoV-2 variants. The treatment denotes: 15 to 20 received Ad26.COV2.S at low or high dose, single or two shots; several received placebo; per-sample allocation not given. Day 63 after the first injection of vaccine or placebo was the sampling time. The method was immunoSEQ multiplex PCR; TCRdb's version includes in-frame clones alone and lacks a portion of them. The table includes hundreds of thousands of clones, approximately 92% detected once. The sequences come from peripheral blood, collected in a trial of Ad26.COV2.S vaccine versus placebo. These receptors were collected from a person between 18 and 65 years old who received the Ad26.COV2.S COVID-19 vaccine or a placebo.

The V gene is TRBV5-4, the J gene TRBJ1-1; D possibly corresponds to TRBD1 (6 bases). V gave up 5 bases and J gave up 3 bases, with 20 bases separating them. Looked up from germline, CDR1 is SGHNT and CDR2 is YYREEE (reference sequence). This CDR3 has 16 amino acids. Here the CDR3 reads CASRLGAGMSDTEAFF. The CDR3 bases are TGTGCCAGCAGGCTGGGGGCAGGTATGTCGGACACTGAAGCTTTCTTT.

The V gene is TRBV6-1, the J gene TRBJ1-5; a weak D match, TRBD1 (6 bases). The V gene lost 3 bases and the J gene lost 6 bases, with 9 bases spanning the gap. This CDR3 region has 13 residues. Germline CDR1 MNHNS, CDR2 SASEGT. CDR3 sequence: CASSDRGTQPQHF. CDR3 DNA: TGTGCCAGCAGTGACAGGGGAACTCAGCCCCAGCATTTT.

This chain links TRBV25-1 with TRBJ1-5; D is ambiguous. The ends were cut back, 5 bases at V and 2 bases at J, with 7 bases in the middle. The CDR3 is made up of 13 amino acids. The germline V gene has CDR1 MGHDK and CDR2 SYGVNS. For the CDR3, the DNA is TGTGCCAGCAGTAAAAGGGGCAATCAGCCCCAGCATTTT. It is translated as CASSKRGNQPQHF.

The CDR3 DNA reads TGTGCCAGCAGTTACCGCGACAGGGCTGGAAACACCATATATTTT. This sequence encodes CASSYRDRAGNTIYF. This chain uses TRBV6-6 with TRBJ1-3; 7 bases agree with TRBD1. Germline trimming cut 2 bases from V and 2 bases from J; bases unmatched to any gene: 3. The CDR3 has 15 amino acids. Germline loops: CDR1 MNHNY, CDR2 SVGAGI (reference sequence).

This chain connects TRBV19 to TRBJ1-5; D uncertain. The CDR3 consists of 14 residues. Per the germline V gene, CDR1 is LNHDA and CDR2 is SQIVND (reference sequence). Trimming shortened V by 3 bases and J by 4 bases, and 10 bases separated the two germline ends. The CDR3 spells CASSMVGWNQPQHF. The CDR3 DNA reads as TGTGCCAGTAGTATGGTAGGGTGGAATCAGCCCCAGCATTTT.

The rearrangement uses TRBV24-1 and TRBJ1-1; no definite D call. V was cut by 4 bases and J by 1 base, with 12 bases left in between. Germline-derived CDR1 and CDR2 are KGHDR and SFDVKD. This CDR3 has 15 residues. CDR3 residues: CATSDTGVGNTEAFF. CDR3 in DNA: TGTGCCACCAGTGACACGGGAGTCGGGAACACTGAAGCTTTCTTT.

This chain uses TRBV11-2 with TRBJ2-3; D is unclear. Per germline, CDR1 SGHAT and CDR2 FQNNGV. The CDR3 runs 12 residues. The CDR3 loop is CAQPRHTDTQYF. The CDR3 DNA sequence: TGTGCGCAGCCCCGTCATACAGATACGCAGTATTTT.

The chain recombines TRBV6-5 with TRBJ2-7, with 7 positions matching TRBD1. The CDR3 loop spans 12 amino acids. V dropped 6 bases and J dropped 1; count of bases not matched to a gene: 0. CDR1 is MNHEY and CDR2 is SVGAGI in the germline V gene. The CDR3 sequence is CASRDRSYEQYV. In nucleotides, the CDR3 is TGTGCCAGCAGGGACAGGTCCTACGAGCAGTACGTC.

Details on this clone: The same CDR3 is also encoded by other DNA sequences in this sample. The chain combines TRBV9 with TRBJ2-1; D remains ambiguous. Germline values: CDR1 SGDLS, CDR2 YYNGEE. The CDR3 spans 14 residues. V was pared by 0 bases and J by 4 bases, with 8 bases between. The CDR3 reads CASSVGGVYNEQFF. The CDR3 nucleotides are TGTGCCAGCAGCGTAGGTGGGGTTTACAATGAGCAGTTCTTC.

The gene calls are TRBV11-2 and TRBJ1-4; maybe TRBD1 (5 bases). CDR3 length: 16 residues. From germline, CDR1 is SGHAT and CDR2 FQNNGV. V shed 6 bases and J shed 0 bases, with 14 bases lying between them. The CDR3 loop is CASRDTGGPTNEKLFF. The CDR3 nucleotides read TGTGCCAGCAGGGACACGGGTGGGCCAACTAATGAAAAACTGTTTTTT. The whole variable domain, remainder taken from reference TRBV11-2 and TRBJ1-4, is EAGVAQSPRYKIIEKRQSVAFWCNPISGHATLYWYQQILGQGPKLLIQFQNNGVVDDSQLPKDRFSAERLKGVDSTLKIQPAKLEDSAVYLCASRDTGGPTNEKLFFGSGTQLSVL.

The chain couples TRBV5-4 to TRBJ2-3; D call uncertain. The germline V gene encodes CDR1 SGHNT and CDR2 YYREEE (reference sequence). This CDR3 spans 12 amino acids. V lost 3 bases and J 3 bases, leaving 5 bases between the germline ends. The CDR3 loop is CASSSTTDTQYF. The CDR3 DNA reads TGTGCCAGCAGCTCCACGACAGATACGCAGTATTTT.

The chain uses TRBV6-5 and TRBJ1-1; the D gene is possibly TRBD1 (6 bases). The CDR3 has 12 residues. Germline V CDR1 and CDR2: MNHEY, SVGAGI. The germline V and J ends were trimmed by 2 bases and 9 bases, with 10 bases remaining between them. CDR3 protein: CASSYATGKAFF. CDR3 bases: TGTGCCAGCAGTTACGCGACAGGTAAAGCTTTCTTT.

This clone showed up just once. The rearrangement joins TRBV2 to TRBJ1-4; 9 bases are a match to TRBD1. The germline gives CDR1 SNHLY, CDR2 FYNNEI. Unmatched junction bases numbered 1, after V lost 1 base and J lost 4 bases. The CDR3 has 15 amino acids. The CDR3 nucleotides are TGTGCCAGCAGTGAAGGGGACAGGGATAATGAAAAACTGTTTTTT. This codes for CASSEGDRDNEKLFF.

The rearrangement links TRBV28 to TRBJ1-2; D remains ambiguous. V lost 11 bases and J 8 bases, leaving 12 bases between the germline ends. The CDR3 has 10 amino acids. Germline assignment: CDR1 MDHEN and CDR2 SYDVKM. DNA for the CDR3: TGTGCCTCTTCGGGCAGCGGCTACACCTTC. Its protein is CASSGSGYTF.

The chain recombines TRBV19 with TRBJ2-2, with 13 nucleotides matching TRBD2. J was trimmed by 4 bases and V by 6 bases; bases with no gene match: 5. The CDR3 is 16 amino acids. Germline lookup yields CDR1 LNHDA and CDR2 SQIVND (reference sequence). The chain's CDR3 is CASSLLAGGGTGELFF. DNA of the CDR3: TGTGCCAGTAGCCTACTAGCGGGAGGGGGCACCGGGGAGCTGTTTTTT. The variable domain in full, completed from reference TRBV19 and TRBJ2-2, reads DGGITQSPKYLFRKEGQNVTLSCEQNLNHDAMYWYRQDPGQGLRLIYYSQIVNDFQKGDIAEGYSVSREKKESFPLTVTSAQKNPTAFYLCASSLLAGGGTGELFFGEGSRLTVL.

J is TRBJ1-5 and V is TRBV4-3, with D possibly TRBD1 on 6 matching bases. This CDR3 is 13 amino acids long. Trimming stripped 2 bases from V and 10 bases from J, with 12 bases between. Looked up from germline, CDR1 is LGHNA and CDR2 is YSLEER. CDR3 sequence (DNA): TGCGCCAGCAGCCAAAGGCGGGGGGCTCCCCAGCATTTT. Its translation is CASSQRRGAPQHF.

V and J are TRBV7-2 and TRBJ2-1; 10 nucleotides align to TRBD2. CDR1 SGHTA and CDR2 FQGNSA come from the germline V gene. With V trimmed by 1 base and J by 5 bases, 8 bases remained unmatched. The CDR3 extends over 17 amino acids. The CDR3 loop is CASSLVVGLAENNEQFF. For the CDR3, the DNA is TGTGCCAGCAGCTTAGTTGTTGGACTAGCGGAGAACAATGAGCAGTTCTTC.

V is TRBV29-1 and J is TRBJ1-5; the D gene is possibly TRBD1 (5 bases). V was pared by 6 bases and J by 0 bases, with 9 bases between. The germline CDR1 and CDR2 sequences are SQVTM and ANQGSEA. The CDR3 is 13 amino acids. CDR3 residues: CSVGQFSNQPQHF. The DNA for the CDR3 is TGCAGCGTCGGACAATTTAGCAATCAGCCCCAGCATTTT. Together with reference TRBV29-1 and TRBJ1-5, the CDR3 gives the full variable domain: SAVISQKPSRDICQRGTSLTIQCQVDSQVTMMFWYRQQPGQSLTLIATANQGSEATYESGFVIDKFPISRPNLTFSTLTVSNMSPEDSSIYLCSVGQFSNQPQHFGDGTRLSIL.

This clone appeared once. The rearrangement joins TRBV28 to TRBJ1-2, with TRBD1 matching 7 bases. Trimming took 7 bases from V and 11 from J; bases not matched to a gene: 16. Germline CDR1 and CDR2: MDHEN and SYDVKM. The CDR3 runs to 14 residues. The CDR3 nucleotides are TGTGCCAGCACGGTCTTCGGGACAGCCTATTTATACACCTTC. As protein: CASTVFGTAYLYTF.